A selection of T cell receptor beta chains follows, all from one sample in a study of a mutant IDH1 vaccine in newly diagnosed glioma. Data came from immunoSEQ multiplex PCR; TCRdb stores just in-frame clones and leaves some out. The sample has around 100,000 clones, around 79% seen once. The sequenced sample was PBMCs, obtained from a glioma patient treated with radiotherapy, temozolomide or both. The receptors shown here come from a man aged 35 to 55 with glioma. Some clones in this sample may be carry-over from other donors' samples. Both conserved end residues are trimmed from each CDR3.

J: TRBJ2-5
length: 12
V: TRBV5-1
CDR3: ASSLRLEKETQY

J: TRBJ2-7
length: 12
V: TRBV6-1
CDR3: ASSVGWGRYEQY

J: TRBJ1-6
length: 14
V: TRBV6-5
CDR3: ASSYSRTAGGSPLH

J: TRBJ1-4
length: 11
V: TRBV2
CDR3: ASSGDGDEKLF

J: TRBJ1-1
length: 12
V: TRBV29-1
CDR3: SALWGGAATEAF

J: TRBJ1-1
length: 14
V: TRBV5-1
CDR3: ASSNPRDGRDTEAF

J: TRBJ1-3
length: 12
V: TRBV7-2
CDR3: ARDGPSGGNTIY

J: TRBJ1-6
length: 13
V: TRBV10-3
CDR3: AIGIGSSYNSPLH

J: TRBJ1-6
length: 12
V: TRBV6-5
CDR3: ASSYSGGESPLH

J: TRBJ1-4
length: 13
V: TRBV18
CDR3: ASSPPDSSNEKLF

J: TRBJ2-6
length: 17
V: TRBV7-9
CDR3: ASSSYGGGWGSGANVLT

J: TRBJ2-5
length: 12
V: TRBV29-1
CDR3: SVEGPSVGETQY

J: TRBJ1-2
length: 12
V: TRBV5-1
CDR3: ASSPGQSVYGYT

J: TRBJ2-5
length: 10
V: TRBV5-6
CDR3: ASSLAAETQY

J: TRBJ1-5
length: 13
V: TRBV4-1
CDR3: ASSQGQVGHQPQH

J: TRBJ1-5
length: 12
V: TRBV18
CDR3: ASSRQGANQPQH

J: TRBJ2-3
length: 17
V: TRBV19
CDR3: ASSSPFRDFLSSTDTQY

J: TRBJ2-1
length: 15
V: TRBV7-8
CDR3: ASSPRQGTSGEDEQF

J: TRBJ1-1
length: 12
V: TRBV5-4
CDR3: ASTETGRKTEAF

J: TRBJ1-2
length: 14
V: TRBV4-1
CDR3: ASSQVLGRRAYGYT

J: TRBJ2-7
length: 13
V: TRBV5-4
CDR3: ASSRPGLETYEQY

J: TRBJ2-3
length: 13
V: TRBV5-6
CDR3: ASSGSSAGGDTQY

J: TRBJ1-4
length: 11
V: TRBV29-1
CDR3: SGLFATNEKLF

J: TRBJ1-6
length: 14
V: TRBV4-1
CDR3: ASSQSLAFYNSPLH

J: TRBJ1-4
length: 15
V: TRBV4-2
CDR3: ASSQERQASTNEKLF

J: TRBJ1-4
length: 13
V: TRBV18
CDR3: ASSPPGQGGEKLF

J: TRBJ2-2
length: 13
V: TRBV19
CDR3: ASRSRQGIGGELF

J: TRBJ2-4
length: 10
V: TRBV28
CDR3: ASSLDSPIQY

J: TRBJ2-7
length: 10
V: TRBV29-1
CDR3: SVEVGSYEQY

J: TRBJ1-5
length: 11
V: TRBV30
CDR3: AWSPTSNQPQH

J: TRBJ2-5
length: 13
V: TRBV5-1
CDR3: ASSLQGQRQETQY

J: TRBJ2-7
length: 12
V: TRBV5-4
CDR3: ASSFSGGAYEQY

J: TRBJ1-5
length: 11
V: TRBV2
CDR3: ASSVGGYQPQH

J: TRBJ2-1
length: 13
V: TRBV6-4
CDR3: ASSERGETYNEQF

J: TRBJ2-7
length: 12
V: TRBV5-4
CDR3: ASSLASGSYEQY

J: TRBJ1-4
length: 14
V: TRBV29-1
CDR3: SVGDGLGAGGEKLF

J: TRBJ1-1
length: 14
V: TRBV27
CDR3: ASSPPGQGRNTEAF

J: TRBJ1-2
length: 10
V: TRBV6-5
CDR3: ATLQGAYGYT

J: TRBJ1-2
length: 13
V: TRBV7-9
CDR3: ASSSEGRIHYGYT

J: TRBJ1-2
length: 11
V: TRBV9
CDR3: ASSATGAYGYT

J: TRBJ2-5
length: 10
V: TRBV28
CDR3: ASSLQGGTQY

J: TRBJ2-7
length: 12
V: TRBV7-8
CDR3: ASSPRDSSYEQY

J: TRBJ1-1
length: 10
V: TRBV7-9
CDR3: ASSWVGDEAF

J: TRBJ2-3
length: 13
V: TRBV6-1
CDR3: ASSELAGGPDTQY

J: TRBJ2-2
length: 11
V: TRBV19
CDR3: ASSIPGRGELL

J: TRBJ1-5
length: 11
V: TRBV14
CDR3: ASSQESGGAQH

J: TRBJ2-3
length: 13
V: TRBV6-1
CDR3: ASSATSGGADTQY

J: TRBJ1-1
length: 12
V: TRBV19
CDR3: ATGIGVMNTEAF

J: TRBJ1-2
length: 12
V: TRBV5-3
CDR3: ARSPDTAFYGYT

J: TRBJ1-4
length: 8
V: TRBV29-1
CDR3: SVLDEKLF

J: TRBJ2-2
length: 12
V: TRBV5-6
CDR3: ASSLEDFTGELF

J: TRBJ2-2
length: 12
V: TRBV5-1
CDR3: ASSSKGGTGELF

J: TRBJ1-5
length: 9
V: TRBV6-5
CDR3: ASSYGTPTR

J: TRBJ2-7
length: 13
V: TRBV7-2
CDR3: ASSQDWTGRYEQY

J: TRBJ2-6
length: 16
V: TRBV19
CDR3: ASSSRDRGLSGANVLT

J: TRBJ2-7
length: 10
V: TRBV5-8
CDR3: ASSLDSSEQY

J: TRBJ1-3
length: 11
V: TRBV30
CDR3: AWNRGERNTIY